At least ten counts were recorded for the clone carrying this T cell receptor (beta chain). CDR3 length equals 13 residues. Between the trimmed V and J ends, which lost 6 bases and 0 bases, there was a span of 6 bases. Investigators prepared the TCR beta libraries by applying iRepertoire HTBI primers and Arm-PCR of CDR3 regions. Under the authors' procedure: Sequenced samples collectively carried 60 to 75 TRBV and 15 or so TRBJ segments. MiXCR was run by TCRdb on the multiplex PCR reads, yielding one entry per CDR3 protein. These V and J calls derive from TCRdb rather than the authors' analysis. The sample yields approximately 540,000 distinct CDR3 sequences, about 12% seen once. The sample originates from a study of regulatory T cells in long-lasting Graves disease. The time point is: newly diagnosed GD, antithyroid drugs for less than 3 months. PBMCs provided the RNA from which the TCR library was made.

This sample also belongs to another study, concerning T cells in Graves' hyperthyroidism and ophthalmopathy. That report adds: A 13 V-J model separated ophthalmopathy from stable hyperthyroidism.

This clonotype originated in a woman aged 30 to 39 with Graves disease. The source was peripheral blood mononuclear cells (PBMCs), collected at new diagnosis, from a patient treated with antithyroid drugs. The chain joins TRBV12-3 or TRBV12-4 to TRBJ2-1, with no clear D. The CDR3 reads CASSGPSYNEQFF. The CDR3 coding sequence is TGTGCCAGCAGCGGCCCCTCCTACAATGAGCAGTTCTTC.